This T cell receptor beta chain was identified during a study of yellow fever vaccine responses in identical twins. Notes on the study in general: Vaccine T cell responses of twins reportedly seemed partly convergent and partly personalized.

A note on this clonotype: Its antigen is not identified.

V dropped 6 bases and J dropped 3 bases, with 9 bases sitting between them. The CDR3 has 12 amino acids. CDR1 SQVTM and CDR2 ANQGSEA come from the germline V gene. From the RT-PCR reads, TCRdb called clonotypes with MiXCR, one entry per CDR3 protein. The sample has about 3,000 distinct CDR3 sequences, 80% seen once; the top ten hold 8.8%. This specimen was T cells from blood (PBMCs), unsorted or a sorted subset (not recorded which), taken before or after yellow fever vaccination (not recorded which). This TCR was sampled from a female donor who received the yellow fever vaccine. The rearrangement links TRBV29-1 to TRBJ1-5; a weak D match, TRBD1 (5 bases). The CDR3 sequence: CSVRDVNQPQHF. CDR3 in DNA: TGCAGCGTCAGGGACGTCAATCAGCCCCAGCATTTT.